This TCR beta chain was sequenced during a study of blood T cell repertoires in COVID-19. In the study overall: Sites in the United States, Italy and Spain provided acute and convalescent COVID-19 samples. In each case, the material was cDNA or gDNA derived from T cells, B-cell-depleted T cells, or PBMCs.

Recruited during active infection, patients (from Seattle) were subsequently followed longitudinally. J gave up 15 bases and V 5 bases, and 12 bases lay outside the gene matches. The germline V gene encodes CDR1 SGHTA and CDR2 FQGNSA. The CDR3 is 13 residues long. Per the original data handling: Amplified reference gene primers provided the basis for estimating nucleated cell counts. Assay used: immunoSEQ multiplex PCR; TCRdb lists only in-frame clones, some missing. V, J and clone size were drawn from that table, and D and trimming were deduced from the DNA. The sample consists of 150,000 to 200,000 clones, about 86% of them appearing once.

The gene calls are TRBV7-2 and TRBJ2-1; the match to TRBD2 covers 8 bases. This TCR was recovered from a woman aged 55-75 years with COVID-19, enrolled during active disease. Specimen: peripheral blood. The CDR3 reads CASSPGLVSYRFF. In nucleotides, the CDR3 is TGTGCCAGCAGCCCGGGACTAGTTAGCTATAGGTTCTTC. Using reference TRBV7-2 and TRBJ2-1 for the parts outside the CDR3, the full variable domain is GAGVSQSPSNKVTEKGKDVELRCDPISGHTALYWYRQSLGQGLEFLIYFQGNSAPDKSGLPSDRFSAERTGGSVSTLTIQRTQQEDSAVYLCASSPGLVSYRFFGPGTRLTVL.